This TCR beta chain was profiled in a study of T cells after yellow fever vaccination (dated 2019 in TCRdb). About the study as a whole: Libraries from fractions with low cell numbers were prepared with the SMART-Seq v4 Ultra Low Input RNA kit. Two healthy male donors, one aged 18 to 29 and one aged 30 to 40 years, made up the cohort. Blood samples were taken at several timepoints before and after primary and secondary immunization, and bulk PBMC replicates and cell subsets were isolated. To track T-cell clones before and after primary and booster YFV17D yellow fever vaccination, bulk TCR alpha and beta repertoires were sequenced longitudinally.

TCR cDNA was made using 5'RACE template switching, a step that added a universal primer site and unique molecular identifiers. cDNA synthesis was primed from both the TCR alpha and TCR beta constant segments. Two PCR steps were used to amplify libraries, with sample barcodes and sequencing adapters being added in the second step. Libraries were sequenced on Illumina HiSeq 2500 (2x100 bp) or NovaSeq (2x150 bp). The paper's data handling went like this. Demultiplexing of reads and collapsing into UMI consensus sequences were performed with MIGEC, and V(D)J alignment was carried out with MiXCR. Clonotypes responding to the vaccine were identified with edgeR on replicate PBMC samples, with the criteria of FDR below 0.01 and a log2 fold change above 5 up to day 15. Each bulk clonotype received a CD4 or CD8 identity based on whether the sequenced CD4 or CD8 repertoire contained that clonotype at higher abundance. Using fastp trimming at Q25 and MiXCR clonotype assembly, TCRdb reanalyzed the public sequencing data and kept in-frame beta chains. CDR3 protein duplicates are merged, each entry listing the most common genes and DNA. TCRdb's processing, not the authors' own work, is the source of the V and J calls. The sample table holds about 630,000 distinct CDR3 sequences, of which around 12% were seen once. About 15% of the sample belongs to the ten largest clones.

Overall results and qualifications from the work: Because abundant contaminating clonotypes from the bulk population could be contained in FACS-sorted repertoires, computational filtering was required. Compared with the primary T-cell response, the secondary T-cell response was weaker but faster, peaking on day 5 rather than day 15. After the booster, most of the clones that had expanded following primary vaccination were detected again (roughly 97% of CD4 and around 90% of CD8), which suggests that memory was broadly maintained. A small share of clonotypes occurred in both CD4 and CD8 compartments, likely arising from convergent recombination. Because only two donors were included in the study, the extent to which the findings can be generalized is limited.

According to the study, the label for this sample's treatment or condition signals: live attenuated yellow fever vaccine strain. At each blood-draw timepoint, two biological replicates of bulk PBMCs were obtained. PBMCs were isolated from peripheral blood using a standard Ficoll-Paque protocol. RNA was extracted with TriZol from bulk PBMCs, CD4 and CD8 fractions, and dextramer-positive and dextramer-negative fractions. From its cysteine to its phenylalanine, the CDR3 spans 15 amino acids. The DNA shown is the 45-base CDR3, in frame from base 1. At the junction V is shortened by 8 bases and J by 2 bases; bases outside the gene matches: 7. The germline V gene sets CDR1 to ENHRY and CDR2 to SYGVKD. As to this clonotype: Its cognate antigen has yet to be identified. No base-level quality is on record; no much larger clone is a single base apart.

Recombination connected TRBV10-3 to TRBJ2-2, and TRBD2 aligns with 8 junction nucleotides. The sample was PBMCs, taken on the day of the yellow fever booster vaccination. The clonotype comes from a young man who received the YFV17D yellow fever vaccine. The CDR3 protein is CAIGTSGPNTGELFF. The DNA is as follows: TGTGCCATCGGTACTAGCGGTCCCAACACCGGGGAGCTGTTTTTT.